Listed below are T cell receptor beta chains from one sample, sequenced in a study of shared T cell receptors in the human thymus. The table came from immunoSEQ multiplex PCR; TCRdb's copy has only in-frame clones and leaves some out. The sample yields roughly 700,000 clones, 85% to 90% seen once. This same sample was also part of a study on human thymus T cells.

Sample: thymocytes. Every receptor here comes from a boy in the first two years of life with a congenital heart defect. Each CDR3 is given with its conserved first and last residue. Fields, in order: clone size, V gene, D gene, J gene, CDR3 protein, CDR3 DNA. A D gene is named only where the DNA matches it firmly. A row's size may be missing; if present it is once, few, many or a size class.

>-|TRBV5-4|TRBD1|TRBJ2-5
CASWDRRVQETQYF
TGTGCCAGCTGGGACAGGAGAGTTCAAGAGACCCAGTACTTC
>-|TRBV28|-|TRBJ2-5
CASCRGWETQYF
TGTGCCAGCTGTAGGGGATGGGAGACCCAGTACTTC
>-|TRBV7-9|TRBD2|TRBJ2-1
CASSLNRWGGEQFF
TGTGCCAGCAGCTTAAACAGGTGGGGGGGTGAGCAGTTCTTC
>once|TRBV10-1|-|TRBJ2-7
CASSESKPREYDEQYF
TGCGCCAGCAGTGAGTCGAAGCCACGGGAGTACGACGAGCAGTACTTC
>-|TRBV7-9|-|TRBJ1-1
CASSPVLDSLNTEAFF
TGTGCCAGCAGCCCGGTCCTCGACAGTTTGAACACTGAAGCTTTCTTT
>-|TRBV27|TRBD2|TRBJ2-7
CASSLKVASGYLYEQYF
TGTGCCAGCAGTTTAAAGGTGGCTAGCGGGTACCTCTACGAGCAGTACTTC
>-|TRBV10-1|-|TRBJ2-7
CASSEYLGGYEQYF
TGCGCCAGCAGTGAGTACTTGGGGGGCTACGAGCAGTACTTC
>-|TRBV18|-|TRBJ2-7
CASSPLIQDSYEQYF
TGTGCCAGCTCACCACTTATCCAGGACTCCTACGAGCAGTACTTC
>-|TRBV7-9|TRBD2|TRBJ2-4
CASSLSTSGSQVAKNIQYF
TGTGCCAGCAGCTTATCGACTAGCGGCTCCCAGGTGGCCAAAAACATTCAGTACTTC
>-|TRBV4-1|TRBD1|TRBJ2-5
CASSLRTGEKETQYF
TGCGCCAGCAGCCTCCGGACAGGTGAGAAAGAGACCCAGTACTTC
>-|TRBV4-1|-|TRBJ1-1
CASSQDTGPTEAFF
TGCGCCAGCAGCCAGGATACAGGGCCCACTGAAGCTTTCTTT
>-|TRBV10-1|TRBD2|TRBJ2-3
CASSERGERSDTQYF
TGCGCCAGCAGTGAACGGGGGGAAAGGTCAGATACGCAGTATTTT
>-|TRBV4-2|TRBD2|TRBJ2-7
CASSPSGRAHEQYF
TGTGCCAGCAGCCCCAGCGGGAGGGCCCACGAGCAGTACTTC
>few|TRBV7-7|-|TRBJ2-2
CASSLEASEGTGELFF
TGTGCTAGCAGCTTAGAAGCAAGCGAGGGCACCGGGGAGCTGTTTTTT
>-|TRBV27|-|TRBJ2-1
CASSLLGASYNEQFF
TGTGCCAGCAGTTTATTAGGGGCGTCCTACAATGAGCAGTTCTTC
>-|TRBV9|TRBD2|TRBJ2-7
CASSARLAGQNEQYF
TGTGCCAGCAGCGCCCGACTAGCGGGACAGAACGAGCAGTACTTC
>-|TRBV18|-|TRBJ2-7
CASSPGGSSYEQYF
TGTGCCAGCTCACCGGGGGGTAGCTCCTACGAGCAGTACTTC
>-|TRBV19|TRBD2|TRBJ2-1
CASSILVLAGHPIGNEQFF
TGTGCCAGTAGTATCTTGGTACTAGCGGGACACCCAATTGGGAATGAGCAGTTCTTC
>-|TRBV27|-|TRBJ2-1
CASSSYHEQFF
TGTGCCAGCAGTTCCTACCATGAGCAGTTCTTC
>-|TRBV7-7|-|TRBJ1-2
CASSLRGCGYTF
TGTGCTAGCAGCTTACGGGGTTGTGGCTACACCTTC
>-|TRBV5-1|TRBD1|TRBJ1-4
CASSPGTGDVLAKLFF
TGCGCCAGCAGCCCTGGGACAGGGGACGTTCTCGCAAAACTGTTTTTT
>-|TRBV11-2|TRBD1|TRBJ2-7
CASSNYGPGQSYEQYF
TGTGCCAGCAGCAACTATGGACCGGGACAGAGTTACGAGCAGTACTTC
>-|TRBV27|TRBD1|TRBJ2-7
CASSLRDRVRTYEQYF
TGTGCCAGCAGTTTACGGGACAGGGTGCGGACCTACGAGCAGTACTTC
>-|TRBV25-1|-|TRBJ2-1
CASSHSSWNEQFF
TGTGCCAGCAGTCACTCTAGCTGGAATGAGCAGTTCTTC
>-|TRBV2|TRBD1|TRBJ1-5
CASSEGPGQGGHSNQPQHF
TGTGCCAGCAGTGAAGGACCGGGACAGGGGGGGCATAGCAATCAGCCCCAGCATTTT
>-|TRBV5-1|TRBD2|TRBJ2-7
CASSLAGTSGIILEDEQYF
TGCGCCAGCAGCTTGGCGGGGACTAGCGGGATAATCCTCGAGGACGAGCAGTACTTC